One and the same sample provided the 20 T cell receptor beta chains below, sequenced in a study of cytomegalovirus exposure and HLA in healthy donors. Sequencing used immunoSEQ multiplex PCR; TCRdb keeps in-frame clones, though not all of them. Found here are a few hundred thousand clones, approximately 80% of them singletons; the top ten hold 11% to 15%. What was sequenced was PBMCs. Receptors originate from a woman aged 25-40 years in good health and CMV-seropositive.

The chain uses TRBV6-5 and TRBJ2-1; 10 nucleotides align to TRBD2. The V and J ends lost 0 bases and 6 bases, in that order; junction bases with no gene match: 5. From germline, CDR1 is MNHEY and CDR2 SVGAGI. This CDR3 spans 16 amino acids. The DNA of the CDR3 is TGTGCCAGCAGTTACTCGACGGCTAGCGGGAGCAATGAGCAGTTCTTC. It yields the protein CASSYSTASGSNEQFF.

V and J are TRBV28 and TRBJ1-1, with a weak D call TRBD1 (6 bases). The V end was cut by 6 bases, the J end by 3 bases, with 26 bases between. Germline lookup yields CDR1 MDHEN and CDR2 SYDVKM. This CDR3 spans 18 amino acids. The CDR3 sequence is CASRHPNRVRSRDTEAFF. CDR3 nucleotides: TGTGCCAGCAGGCACCCTAACAGGGTACGGAGTAGGGACACTGAAGCTTTCTTT.

The chain joins TRBV25-1 to TRBJ1-2; possible D gene TRBD1, 5 bases. Trimming cost V 6 bases and J 8 bases, with 13 bases left between them. CDR3 length equals 12 residues. Germline lookup yields CDR1 MGHDK and CDR2 SYGVNS. The chain's CDR3 is CASRAGGGGYTF. CDR3 bases: TGTGCCAGCAGGGCGGGGGGGGGAGGCTACACCTTC.

About this clone: At one of its ends the junction is not consistent with the germline gene, which may arise from a read error. The chain has TRBV2 and TRBJ1-1; a possible D gene is TRBD1 (6 bases). Germline CDR1 SNHLY, CDR2 FYNNEI. CDR3 size: 14 residues. The CDR3 bases are TGTGCCAGCAGTGTCGAGGGACGGTTTGGGGGCGAGGTCTTT. Its protein product is CASSVEGRFGGEVF. The full variable domain, with the rest looked up from reference TRBV2 and TRBJ1-1, is EPEVTQTPSHQVTQMGQEVILRCVPISNHLYFYWYRQILGQKVEFLVSFYNNEISEKSEIFDDQFSVERPDGSNFTLKIRSTKLEDSAMYFCASSVEGRFGGEVFGQGTRLTVV.

The rearrangement uses TRBV11-2 and TRBJ1-5, with D maybe TRBD1 (6 bases). CDR3 length equals 15 residues. Deletions cut 3 bases from V and 5 bases from J, with 14 bases between. Germline CDR1 is SGHAT and CDR2 is FQNNGV. Here the CDR3 DNA reads TGTGCCAGCAGCTTGGGGGACACGTCCGATCAGCCCCAGCATTTT. As protein: CASSLGDTSDQPQHF.

This clone came up once. The chain uses TRBV27 and TRBJ1-5; 7 bases fit TRBD1. The V gene end was trimmed by 3 bases and the J gene end by 6 bases; junction bases not matched to a gene: 8. The CDR3 loop spans 15 amino acids. From germline, CDR1 is MNHEY and CDR2 SMNVEV (reference sequence). This chain's CDR3 is CASSFTGDGFQPQHF. The CDR3 DNA sequence: TGTGCCAGCAGTTTCACAGGGGACGGGTTTCAGCCCCAGCATTTT.

The chain recombines TRBV29-1 with TRBJ2-5; 10 nucleotides align to TRBD2. The germline CDR1 and CDR2 sequences are SQVTM and ANQGSEA. The CDR3 loop spans 15 amino acids. V lost 4 bases to trimming and J lost 2 bases; unmatched junction nucleotides: 7. The CDR3 is CSVGASGSGQETQYF. CDR3 bases: TGCAGCGTTGGGGCTAGCGGGAGTGGTCAAGAGACCCAGTACTTC.

The chain uses TRBV6-1 and TRBJ2-1; 7 bases map to TRBD1. The germline V gene encodes CDR1 MNHNS and CDR2 SASEGT. V gave up 4 bases and J gave up 5 bases; unmatched junction bases: 2. The CDR3 runs to 13 residues. CDR3 residues: CASSAGQNNEQFF. CDR3 DNA sequence: TGTGCCAGCAGTGCGGGACAGAACAATGAGCAGTTCTTC.

This clone showed up just a few times. Other DNA sequences in the same sample also yield this CDR3. The CDR3 bases are TGTGCCAGCAGAACCAGCGGGAGCTACGAGCAGTACTTC. It codes for CASRTSGSYEQYF. The chain joins TRBV27 to TRBJ2-7; 8 bases line up with TRBD2. Germline loops: CDR1 MNHEY, CDR2 SMNVEV (reference sequence). The length of the CDR3 is 13 residues. Trimming removed 6 bases from V and 3 bases from J; junction bases left unmatched: 4.

The chain carries TRBV19 and TRBJ2-7, with 7 bases aligning to TRBD2. Germline V gene sequence: CDR1 LNHDA, CDR2 SQIVND (reference sequence). This CDR3 has 16 residues. Trimming removed 1 base from V and 3 bases from J; junction bases left unmatched: 9. Here the CDR3 DNA reads TGTGCCAGTAGTATAGTCGGTGCTAGCGGATACTACGAGCAGTACTTC. Protein: CASSIVGASGYYEQYF.

This clone has a single count. The rearrangement uses TRBV28 and TRBJ2-7; D uncertain. The germline CDR1 and CDR2 sequences are MDHEN and SYDVKM. The CDR3 contains 12 residues. V lost 6 bases and J 6 bases, leaving 12 bases between the germline ends. The CDR3 loop reads CASRSDVIEQYF. CDR3 nucleotide sequence: TGTGCCAGCAGATCGGACGTCATCGAGCAGTACTTC.

The chain has TRBV9 and TRBJ2-1; a weak D match, TRBD2 (6 bases). The CDR3 sequence is 15 residues long. Germline-derived CDR1 and CDR2 are SGDLS and YYNGEE. Trimming took off 0 bases at V and 9 bases at J, with 16 bases between the two ends. As DNA, the CDR3 is TGTGCCAGCAGCGTAGGGGCTAGCGATAAGACTGAGCAGTTCTTC. Translating gives CASSVGASDKTEQFF.

J is TRBJ1-2 and V is TRBV5-8; D is undetermined. V was shortened by 4 bases and J by 7 bases, with 11 bases between the two germline ends. The CDR3 is made up of 12 amino acids. The germline gives CDR1 SGHTS, CDR2 YDEGEE. The CDR3 DNA is TGTGCCAGCAGCCGCGCCAGTAGTGGCTACACCTTC. Protein sequence: CASSRASSGYTF.

The chain joins TRBV2 to TRBJ1-1; weak D call: TRBD1 (6 bases). CDR3 size: 15 residues. Germline CDR1 SNHLY, CDR2 FYNNEI. Deletions cut 7 bases from V and 1 base from J, with 16 bases between. CDR3 residues: CASNTGTTRNTEAFF. The CDR3 region has the DNA TGTGCCAGCAACACCGGGACAACAAGGAACACTGAAGCTTTCTTT.

The rearrangement links TRBV7-9 to TRBJ2-7; 7 bases are shared with TRBD2. Germline CDR1 SEHNR, CDR2 FQNEAQ (reference sequence). The CDR3 is made up of 13 amino acids. Losses at the gene ends were 5 bases for V and 2 bases for J; bases not matched to a gene: 3. CDR3 coding DNA: TGTGCCAGCAGCCAAGCGGGGACCTACGAGCAGTACTTC. It codes for CASSQAGTYEQYF.

V gene TRBV27 combines with J gene TRBJ1-5; D call uncertain. The V gene lost 3 bases and the J gene lost 6 bases, with 9 bases spanning the gap. The CDR3 is 13 residues long. Per the germline V gene, CDR1 is MNHEY and CDR2 is SMNVEV (reference sequence). CDR3 amino acids: CASSFTEGQPQHF. CDR3 DNA: TGTGCCAGCAGTTTTACAGAGGGTCAGCCCCAGCATTTT.

The chain is built from TRBV4-1 and TRBJ2-1; tentative D call: TRBD1 (6 bases). CDR1 and CDR2 from the germline V gene are MGHRA and YSYEKL. This CDR3 is 17 amino acids long. V lost 2 bases to trimming and J lost 2 bases, with 16 bases between them. CDR3 bases: TGCGCCAGCAGCCAAAGAACGACAGGCGATGCCTACAATGAGCAGTTCTTC. It is translated as CASSQRTTGDAYNEQFF.

The chain recombines TRBV6-5 with TRBJ2-7; D uncertain. Germline V gives CDR1 MNHEY, CDR2 SVGAGI. V was clipped by 0 bases and J by 7 bases, with 19 bases between them. The CDR3 totals 16 residues. The CDR3, as DNA: TGTGCCAGCAGTTACTCTCCAGTCCCAGCGAGGCGGGAGCAGTACTTC. Amino acids: CASSYSPVPARREQYF.

A few counts support this clone. The chain joins TRBV4-2 to TRBJ1-1; D unresolved. V lost 0 bases to trimming and J lost 7 bases, with 6 bases between them. Germline values: CDR1 LGHNA, CDR2 YNFKEQ. CDR3 length: 12 residues. CDR3 coding DNA: TGTGCCAGCAGCCAAGATGGCAATGAAGCTTTCTTT. It specifies CASSQDGNEAFF.

As concerns this clone: The same CDR3 is also encoded by other DNA sequences in this sample. The J gene is TRBJ1-2, the V gene TRBV27, with D uncertain. Trimming took 6 bases from V and 5 from J, leaving 13 bases between them. CDR1 and CDR2 (germline): MNHEY, SMNVEV (reference sequence). This CDR3 has 13 residues. Here the CDR3 reads CASSRDGRYGYTF. The CDR3, as DNA: TGTGCCAGCAGCCGCGACGGCCGATATGGCTACACCTTC.